Below, 11 T cell receptor beta chains from the same sample are listed, as sequenced in a study of chemoradiotherapy in HPV16-positive cancers. Sequencing used immunoSEQ multiplex PCR; TCRdb keeps in-frame clones, though not all of them. This sample has fewer than 9,500 clones, with around 75% found just once. The source material was tumor tissue, sampled from a patient who underwent chemoradiotherapy. These receptor sequences come from a human donor with HPV-associated anogenital cancer.

The chain recombines TRBV14 with TRBJ2-5; TRBD1 might be the D (6 bases). The DNA end favors TRBJ2-7, so the J call may be wrong. The germline CDR1 and CDR2 sequences are SGHDN and FVKESK. This CDR3 is 14 amino acids long. This CDR3 is CASSLDSGLYEQYF. CDR3 nucleotides: TGTGCCAGCAGCCTGGACAGCGGACTCTACGAGCAGTACTTC.

CDR3 nucleotides: TGTGCCAGTAGTATTAGCACAGGGGGCGCGTACGAGCAGTACTTC. Protein: CASSISTGGAYEQYF. The chain employs TRBV19 and TRBJ2-7, with 9 bases lining up with TRBD1. This CDR3 spans 15 amino acids. Trimming took 3 bases from V and 4 from J; bases not matched to a gene: 7. Germline CDR1 LNHDA, CDR2 SQIVND (reference sequence). Combining the CDR3 with reference TRBV19 and TRBJ2-7 gives the whole variable domain DGGITQSPKYLFRKEGQNVTLSCEQNLNHDAMYWYRQDPGQGLRLIYYSQIVNDFQKGDIAEGYSVSREKKESFPLTVTSAQKNPTAFYLCASSISTGGAYEQYFGPGTRLTVT.

This clone occurred once. This chain joins TRBV18 and TRBJ2-7; D unresolved. Germline V gene lookup returns CDR1 KGHSH and CDR2 LQKENI. V was shortened by 5 bases and J by 4 bases, with 9 bases between the two germline ends. The CDR3 length is 12 residues. Written as DNA, the CDR3 is TGTGCCAGCTCATCTGACGGATACGAGCAGTACTTC. Translation gives CASSSDGYEQYF.

Only a few counts were recorded for this clone. The V and J genes are TRBV28 and TRBJ2-7; 9 positions agree with TRBD1. From germline, CDR1 is MDHEN and CDR2 SYDVKM. The V segment lost 10 bases and the J segment 5 bases; nucleotides outside the gene matches: 12. This CDR3 is built from 14 residues. CDR3 bases: TGTGCCACCAAACAACAGGGGGCCGGGCACGAGCAGTACTTC. Amino acid sequence: CATKQQGAGHEQYF.

This rearrangement joins TRBV6-5 to TRBJ2-7, with a possible D match to TRBD2 (6 bases). The CDR3 has 14 residues. The V and J ends lost 2 bases and 2 bases respectively, with 10 bases between them. Germline lookup yields CDR1 MNHEY and CDR2 SVGAGI. In DNA, the CDR3 is TGTGCCAGCAGTTACGGCGGGGCCACCTACGAGCAGTACTTC. Translation gives CASSYGGATYEQYF.

This clone was recorded once. The gene calls are TRBV5-6 and TRBJ1-2; D is undetermined. Deletions cut 2 bases from V and 6 bases from J, with 11 bases between. The CDR3 is made up of 13 amino acids. The germline V gene encodes CDR1 SGHDT and CDR2 YYEEEE. This CDR3 reads CASSFSVRDGYTF. The CDR3 DNA reads as TGTGCCAGCAGCTTCTCGGTCCGTGATGGCTACACCTTC.

The chain couples TRBV18 to TRBJ1-1; TRBD1 might be the D (5 bases). Trimming shortened V by 0 bases and J by 0 bases, and 8 bases separated the two germline ends. The CDR3 sequence is 15 residues long. From germline, CDR1 is KGHSH and CDR2 LQKENI. CDR3 amino acids: CASSPPGRLNTEAFF. The DNA for the CDR3 is TGTGCCAGCTCACCACCGGGACGGTTGAACACTGAAGCTTTCTTT. Drawing the rest from reference TRBV18 and TRBJ1-1, the complete variable domain is NAGVMQNPRHLVRRRGQEARLRCSPMKGHSHVYWYRQLPEEGLKFMVYLQKENIIDESGMPKERFSAEFPKEGPSILRIQQVVRGDSAAYFCASSPPGRLNTEAFFGQGTRLTVV.

In its sample, this clone was seen a few times. V gene TRBV27 combines with J gene TRBJ1-1, with TRBD1 identical over 9 bases. With 0 bases clipped from V and 5 bases from J, the junction kept 4 bases outside the gene matches. CDR1 MNHEY and CDR2 SMNVEV come from the germline V gene (reference sequence). This CDR3 has 15 residues. The CDR3 region is CASSLSGTGQTEAFF. CDR3 nucleotide sequence: TGTGCCAGCAGTTTATCAGGGACAGGGCAAACTGAAGCTTTCTTT.

This clone was recorded only once. This chain connects TRBV18 to TRBJ1-6; D gene ambiguous. Trimming took off 3 bases at V and 8 bases at J, with 8 bases between the two ends. CDR3 size: 13 residues. CDR1 and CDR2 (germline): KGHSH, LQKENI. The CDR3 nucleotides are TGTGCCAGCTCACCGGGCAGTGATTCACCCCTCCACTTT. It yields the protein CASSPGSDSPLHF.

The chain is built from TRBV6-1 and TRBJ2-2; 10 bases match TRBD1. The CDR3 is 15 amino acids. CDR1 MNHNS and CDR2 SASEGT come from the germline V gene. V lost 8 bases to trimming and J lost 5 bases; unmatched junction nucleotides: 8. The CDR3 DNA is TGTGCCAGCTCCAGACAGGGGGCGCGTACCGGGGAGCTGTTTTTT. Its translation is CASSRQGARTGELFF.

This clone was observed once. The chain joins TRBV5-1 to TRBJ2-2; 8 bases line up with TRBD2. This CDR3 contains 16 residues. V dropped 2 bases and J dropped 0; count of bases not matched to a gene: 3. The germline gives CDR1 SGHRS, CDR2 YFSETQ. CDR3 DNA: TGCGCCAGCAGCTTACTAGCGGAGGCGAACACCGGGGAGCTGTTTTTT. Residues: CASSLLAEANTGELFF.